This paragraph reports one T cell receptor (beta chain). The antigen is undetermined. The junction and the germline gene differ at one end; a read error may be behind it. With a J-beta primer mix and a sample-barcoded 5' primer, a second PCR ran about 7 to 12 cycles. TCRdb passed the 5' RACE reads through MiXCR, listing each CDR3 protein once. Seen here are about 730,000 distinct CDR3 sequences, roughly 43% observed once, and the top ten hold around 20%. This specimen belongs to a study of blood T cells in healthy people across ages. Study at large: Template switching picked up about one barcoded beta molecule for each two T cells. Study observations and caveats: Age advanced and TCR beta diversity per million T cells fell, roughly linearly. Strong correlation was found linking TCR beta diversity to naive T cell percentage.

In germline, CDR1 is SGHRS, CDR2 YFSETQ. This CDR3 comprises 18 residues. The study isolated at least 7 million PBMCs from each sample. Source material: blood. The clonotype was recovered from a woman aged 60-75 years in good health. The chain joins TRBV5-1 to TRBJ2-2; TRBD2 matches at 11 bases. The DNA of the CDR3 is TGCGCCAACAGCTCCCTTTTTAGCGGGGGGGCCGACACCGGGGAGCTGTTTTTT. Protein: CANSSLFSGGADTGELFF.